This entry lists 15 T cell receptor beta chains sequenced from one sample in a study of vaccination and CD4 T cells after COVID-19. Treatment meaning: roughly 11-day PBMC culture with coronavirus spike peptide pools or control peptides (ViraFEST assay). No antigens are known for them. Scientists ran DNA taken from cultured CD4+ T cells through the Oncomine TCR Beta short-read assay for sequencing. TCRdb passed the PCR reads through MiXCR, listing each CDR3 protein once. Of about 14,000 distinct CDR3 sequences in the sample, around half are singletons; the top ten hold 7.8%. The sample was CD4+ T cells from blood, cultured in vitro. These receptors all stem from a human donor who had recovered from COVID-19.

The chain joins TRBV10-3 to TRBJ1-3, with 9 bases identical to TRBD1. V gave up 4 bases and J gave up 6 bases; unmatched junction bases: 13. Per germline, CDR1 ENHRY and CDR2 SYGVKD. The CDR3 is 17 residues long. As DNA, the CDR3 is TGTGCCATCAGTGGGAGTGCCGGGACAGGGCTGGCAAACACCATATATTTT. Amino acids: CAISGSAGTGLANTIYF.

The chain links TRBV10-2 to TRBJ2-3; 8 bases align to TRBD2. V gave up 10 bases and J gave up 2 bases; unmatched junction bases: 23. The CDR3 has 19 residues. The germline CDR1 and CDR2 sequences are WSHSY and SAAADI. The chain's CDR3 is CATLRVTSGYDTPTDTQYF. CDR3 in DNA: TGCGCCACCCTGAGAGTAACTAGCGGATACGATACCCCCACAGATACGCAGTATTTT.

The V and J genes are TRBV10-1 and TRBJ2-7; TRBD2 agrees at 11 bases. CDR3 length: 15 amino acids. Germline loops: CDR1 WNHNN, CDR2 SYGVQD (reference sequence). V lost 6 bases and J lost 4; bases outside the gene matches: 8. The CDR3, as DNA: TGCGCCAGCAGGCCTCTAGCGGGAGGTGCGTACGAGCAGTACTTC. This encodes CASRPLAGGAYEQYF.

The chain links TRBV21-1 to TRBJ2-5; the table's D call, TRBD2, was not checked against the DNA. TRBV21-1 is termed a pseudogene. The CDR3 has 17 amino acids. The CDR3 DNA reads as TGTGCCAGCACCCTCCCGGAAGCGCGGCAGGGTGGAGAGACCCAGTACTTC. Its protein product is CASTLPEARQGGETQYF.

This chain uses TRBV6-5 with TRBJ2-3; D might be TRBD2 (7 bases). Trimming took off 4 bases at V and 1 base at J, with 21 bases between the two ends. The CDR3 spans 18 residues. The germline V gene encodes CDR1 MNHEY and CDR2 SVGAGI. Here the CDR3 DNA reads TGTGCCAGCAGTTCCCCACCGGGGGCGGGGGCGGGCACAGATACGCAGTATTTT. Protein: CASSSPPGAGAGTDTQYF.

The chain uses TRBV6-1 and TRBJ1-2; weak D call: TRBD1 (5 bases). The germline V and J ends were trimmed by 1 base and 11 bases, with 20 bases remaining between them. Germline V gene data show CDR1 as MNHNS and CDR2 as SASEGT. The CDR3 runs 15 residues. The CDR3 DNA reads TGTGCCAGCAGTGAAGGGGGGGGGTGGAATGTCGGTTACACCTTC. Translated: CASSEGGGWNVGYTF.

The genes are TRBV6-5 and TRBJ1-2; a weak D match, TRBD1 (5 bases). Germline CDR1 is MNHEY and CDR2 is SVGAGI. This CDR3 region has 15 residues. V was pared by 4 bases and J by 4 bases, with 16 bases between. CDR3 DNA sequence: TGTGCCAGCAGTTCCCCCCCGGTGCAGGGCTATGGCTACACCTTC. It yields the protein CASSSPPVQGYGYTF.

CDR3 amino acids: CASRKTGTEAFF. The CDR3 nucleotides read TGTGCCAGCAGAAAGACGGGGACTGAAGCTTTCTTT. The genes are TRBV6-2 or TRBV6-3 and TRBJ1-1; unclear D gene. V gave up 6 bases and J gave up 5 bases, with 10 bases separating them. The CDR3 consists of 12 residues. Germline loops: CDR1 MNHEY, CDR2 SVGEGT.

The CDR3 sequence is CASSHSGTGGYTF. The CDR3 region has the DNA TGTGCCAGCAGCCATTCCGGGACAGGTGGCTACACCTTC. The rearrangement joins TRBV5-4 to TRBJ1-2; 8 bases align to TRBD1. CDR1 SGHNT and CDR2 YYREEE come from the germline V gene (reference sequence). V trimming: 4 bases; J trimming: 7 bases; junction bases outside the gene matches: 6. This CDR3 has 13 amino acids.

The CDR3, as DNA: TGTGCCAGTAGTATGCGGAGAAATTCCGGGGAGCTGTTTTTT. Translated, it gives CASSMRRNSGELFF. The chain uses TRBV19 and TRBJ2-2; D is undetermined. V dropped 3 bases and J dropped 6 bases, with 11 bases sitting between them. Germline loops: CDR1 LNHDA, CDR2 SQIVND (reference sequence). CDR3 length equals 14 residues.

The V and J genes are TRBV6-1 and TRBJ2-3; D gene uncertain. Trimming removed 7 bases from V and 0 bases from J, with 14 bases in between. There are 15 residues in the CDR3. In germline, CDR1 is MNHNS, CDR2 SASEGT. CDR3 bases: TGTGCCAGCATCGATTGGACGGTTAGCACAGATACGCAGTATTTT. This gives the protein CASIDWTVSTDTQYF.

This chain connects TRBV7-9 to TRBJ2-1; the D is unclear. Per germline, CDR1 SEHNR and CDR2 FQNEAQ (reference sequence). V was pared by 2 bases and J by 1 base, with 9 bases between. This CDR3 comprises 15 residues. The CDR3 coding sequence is TGTGCCAGCAGCTTATGGGCTGTTTCCTACAATGAGCAGTTCTTC. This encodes CASSLWAVSYNEQFF.

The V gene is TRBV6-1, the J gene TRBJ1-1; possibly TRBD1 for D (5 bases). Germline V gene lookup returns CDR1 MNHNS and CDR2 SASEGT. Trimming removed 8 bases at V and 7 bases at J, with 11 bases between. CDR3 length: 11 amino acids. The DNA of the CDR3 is TGTGCCAGCTACCGGGACGTTGAAGCTTTCTTT. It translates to CASYRDVEAFF.

CDR3 nucleotide sequence: TGCAGTGCTAGAGACCCTTTCTCGGGGGAGCAGTACTTC. Translating it yields CSARDPFSGEQYF. The V gene is TRBV20-1, the J gene TRBJ2-7, with D tentatively TRBD2 (5 bases). With 0 bases removed from V and 7 bases from J, the gap between germline ends came to 13 bases. This CDR3 has 13 residues. Germline assignment: CDR1 DFQATT and CDR2 SNEGSKA (reference sequence).

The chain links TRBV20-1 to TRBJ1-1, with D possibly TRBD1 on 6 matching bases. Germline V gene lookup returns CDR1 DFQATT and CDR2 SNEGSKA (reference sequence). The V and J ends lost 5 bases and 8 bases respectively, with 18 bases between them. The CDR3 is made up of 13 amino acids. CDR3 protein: CSAPRGGFGEAFF. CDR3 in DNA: TGCAGTGCTCCCCGAGGGGGGTTTGGAGAAGCTTTCTTT.